This T cell receptor beta chain appears in the sequencing data of a study of identical twins. Regarding the study as a whole: Researchers reported excess low generation probability among twin-shared out-of-frame alpha sequences.

The donor group consisted entirely of healthy Caucasians. Comments on this clonotype: The antigen remains unidentified.

Each CDR3 protein is one row after TCRdb ran MiXCR on the 5' RACE reads. Here the sample spans roughly 290,000 distinct CDR3 sequences, roughly 9% being singletons. V was clipped by 3 bases and J by 5 bases; unmatched bases: 6. The length of the CDR3 is 15 residues. CDR1 is DFQATT and CDR2 is SNEGSKA in the germline V gene (reference sequence). These data were also filed under a second study, of yellow fever vaccine responses in identical twins.

The rearrangement links TRBV20-1 to TRBJ2-1, with 11 bases identical to TRBD1. The sample was CD8+ T cells sorted from blood. The sequence derives from a woman aged 18 to 35 in good health. CDR3 residues: CSASPPGQGDNEQFF. CDR3 DNA sequence: TGCAGTGCTAGCCCCCCGGGACAGGGGGACAATGAGCAGTTCTTC.